This T cell receptor beta chain was obtained from a study of blood T cell repertoires in COVID-19. V lost 0 bases and J lost 2, with 7 bases in between. Germline CDR1 is GTSNPN and CDR2 is SVGIG (reference sequence). This CDR3 is built from 13 residues. Original handling: From reference gene primer amplification, estimates of nucleated cell counts were derived. Sequencing used immunoSEQ multiplex PCR; TCRdb keeps in-frame clones, though not all of them. That table gives V, J and clone size, and the DNA gave D and trimming. This table holds approximately 140,000 clones, 84% found once. The V call is TRBV30, the J call TRBJ1-2, with a possible D match to TRBD1 (5 bases). Sequences were obtained from peripheral blood. The sequence was obtained from a man aged 55 to 70 with acute or convalescent COVID-19. The CDR3: CAWSVQANYGYTF. The CDR3 nucleotides are TGTGCCTGGAGTGTACAGGCCAACTATGGCTACACCTTC.